Each of the 28 T cell receptor beta chains below was sequenced from the same sample in a study of blood T cell repertoires in COVID-19. Here immunoSEQ multiplex PCR was the method, and the copy in TCRdb shows in-frame clones only, minus some. The table has about 78,000 clones, 70% to 90% seen once. The sequenced sample consisted of peripheral blood. The receptors were gathered from a man between 65 and 85 years old with active or convalescent COVID-19.

The CDR3 DNA reads as TGCAGCGCACCGGGTCCCCTTAACACCGGGGAGCTGTTTTTT. This codes for CSAPGPLNTGELFF. V usage is TRBV29-1 and J usage is TRBJ2-2; D gene unclear. The CDR3 spans 14 residues. Trimming cost V 7 bases and J 2 bases, with 14 bases left between them. Germline V lookup: CDR1 SQVTM, CDR2 ANQGSEA.

The V gene is TRBV10-3, the J gene TRBJ1-6; 7 nucleotides match TRBD1. The length of the CDR3 is 15 residues. The V and J ends lost 6 bases and 3 bases, in that order; junction bases with no gene match: 5. Germline V gives CDR1 ENHRY, CDR2 SYGVKD. CDR3 amino acids: CAIRGDSLYNSPLHF. The DNA for the CDR3 is TGTGCCATCAGGGGGGACAGCCTCTATAATTCACCCCTCCACTTT.

The genes are TRBV7-9 and TRBJ2-3; D ambiguous. The germline V gene has CDR1 SEHNR and CDR2 FQNEAQ (reference sequence). V lost 2 bases and J 7 bases, leaving 7 bases between the germline ends. There are 12 residues in the CDR3. The CDR3 is CASSLTEYTQYF. Written as DNA, the CDR3 is TGTGCCAGCAGCTTAACTGAATATACGCAGTATTTT.

V usage is TRBV18 and J usage is TRBJ1-2; 8 bases are a match to TRBD1. The length of the CDR3 is 15 residues. Germline CDR1 reads KGHSH; CDR2 reads LQKENI. With V trimmed by 2 bases and J by 7 bases, 9 bases remained unmatched. The CDR3 DNA is TGTGCCAGCTCACCAAGCGGCAGGGGGCATGGTGGCTACACCTTC. It codes for CASSPSGRGHGGYTF.

The rearrangement joins TRBV27 to TRBJ2-7, with a possible D match to TRBD1 (6 bases). The CDR3 runs 13 residues. Trimming took off 3 bases at V and 6 bases at J, with 12 bases between the two ends. Germline V CDR1 and CDR2: MNHEY, SMNVEV (reference sequence). The CDR3 here is CASSFNRDAEQYF. In DNA, the CDR3 is TGTGCCAGCAGTTTCAACAGGGATGCCGAGCAGTACTTC.

CDR3 protein: CASRGLASNTGELFF. CDR3 DNA: TGTGCCAGCAGGGGACTAGCTTCGAACACCGGGGAGCTGTTTTTT. The rearrangement uses TRBV6-5 and TRBJ2-2; the match to TRBD2 covers 9 bases. After removal of 6 bases from V and 0 bases from J, the junction contained 2 bases not matched to a gene. CDR1 and CDR2 (germline): MNHEY, SVGAGI. This CDR3 is 15 amino acids long.

The CDR3 loop is CASSPHTNYGYTF. The DNA of the CDR3 is TGTGCCAGCAGCCCACATACAAACTATGGCTACACCTTC. The chain carries TRBV6-5 and TRBJ1-2; D is unresolved. The CDR3 has 13 residues. V lost 6 bases, J lost 2 bases, and 10 bases lay in between. Germline assignment: CDR1 MNHEY and CDR2 SVGAGI.

V gene TRBV5-6 combines with J gene TRBJ1-2, with D uncertain. This CDR3 has 13 residues. From germline, CDR1 is SGHDT and CDR2 YYEEEE. V was shortened by 4 bases and J by 2 bases, with 9 bases between the two germline ends. The CDR3 nucleotides are TGTGCCAGCAGCAAAGACAAAAACTATGGCTACACCTTC. Protein: CASSKDKNYGYTF.

CDR3 loop: CASLPLAGVKGTQYF. The DNA for the CDR3 is TGTGCCAGCCTCCCTCTAGCGGGGGTTAAGGGTACGCAGTATTTT. This sequence joins TRBV6-5 and TRBJ2-3; 10 bases are a match to TRBD2. V was clipped by 8 bases and J by 8 bases; unmatched bases: 13. The CDR3 totals 15 residues. Germline-derived CDR1 and CDR2 are MNHEY and SVGAGI.

J is TRBJ1-1 and V is TRBV18, with 8 bases that match TRBD1. J was trimmed by 4 bases and V by 0 bases; bases with no gene match: 13. The CDR3 is made up of 18 amino acids. The germline V gene has CDR1 KGHSH and CDR2 LQKENI. The DNA of the CDR3 is TGTGCCAGCTCACCACCGATTCAGGGGGCGCGAGACGGCACTGAAGCTTTCTTT. Translated, it gives CASSPPIQGARDGTEAFF.

This clone has only a few counts. The chain employs TRBV30 and TRBJ2-7; 10 bases agree with TRBD1. The CDR3 is made up of 16 amino acids. The V and J ends lost 5 bases and 3 bases, in that order; junction bases with no gene match: 13. CDR1 is GTSNPN and CDR2 is SVGIG in the germline V gene (reference sequence). The CDR3 nucleotides read TGTGCCTGGGACCGGGACAGGGGCATTAAAAACTACGAGCAGTACTTC. Protein sequence: CAWDRDRGIKNYEQYF. Full variable domain (outside the CDR3, taken from reference TRBV30 and TRBJ2-7): SQTIHQWPATLVQPVGSPLSLECTVEGTSNPNLYWYRQAAGRGLQLLFYSVGIGQISSEVPQNLSASRPQDRQFILSSKKLLLSDSGFYLCAWDRDRGIKNYEQYFGPGTRLTVT.

This CDR3 is CASSLGTGETEAFF. CDR3 sequence (DNA): TGTGCCAGCAGCTTGGGGACCGGGGAGACTGAAGCTTTCTTT. This rearrangement joins TRBV5-5 to TRBJ1-1; D is unresolved. The V gene lost 0 bases and the J gene lost 5 bases, with 11 bases spanning the gap. Per the germline V gene, CDR1 is SGHKS and CDR2 is YYEKEE (reference sequence). The CDR3 length is 14 residues.

The chain employs TRBV6-5 and TRBJ1-3; TRBD1 is a possible D gene (5 bases). This CDR3 region has 15 residues. Looked up from germline, CDR1 is MNHEY and CDR2 is SVGAGI. V lost 5 bases and J 4 bases, leaving 15 bases between the germline ends. The CDR3 sequence is CASSRPTVAGNTIYF. As DNA, the CDR3 is TGTGCCAGCAGTAGACCGACAGTCGCGGGAAACACCATATATTTT.

The chain is built from TRBV5-1 and TRBJ1-5; a possible D gene is TRBD1 (5 bases). Between the trimmed V and J ends, which lost 0 bases and 1 base, there was a span of 8 bases. In germline, CDR1 is SGHRS, CDR2 YFSETQ. This CDR3 contains 15 residues. The DNA for the CDR3 is TGCGCCAGCAGCTTGGAGGCAGGGAGCAATCAGCCCCAGCATTTT. This translates into CASSLEAGSNQPQHF.

The V gene is TRBV5-6, the J gene TRBJ2-1, with a tentative D call TRBD1 (6 bases). CDR1 and CDR2 (germline): SGHDT, YYEEEE. V gave up 3 bases and J gave up 10 bases, with 23 bases separating them. The CDR3 has 16 residues. DNA for the CDR3: TGTGCCAGCAGCTACTACAGGGTCCTACAATCGAGGGAGCAGTTCTTC. This codes for CASSYYRVLQSREQFF.

This clone was observed a single time. The chain joins TRBV5-1 to TRBJ1-1, with D perhaps matching TRBD1 (6 bases). Germline V gene data show CDR1 as SGHRS and CDR2 as YFSETQ. This CDR3 comprises 14 residues. V was cut by 5 bases and J by 4 bases, with 15 bases left in between. The CDR3 is CASSSRGAFTEAFF. For the CDR3, the DNA is TGCGCCAGCAGTTCGCGGGGGGCTTTCACTGAAGCTTTCTTT.

The chain recombines TRBV5-1 with TRBJ1-2; TRBD1 is a possible D gene (6 bases). Trimming left V 0 bases short and J 5 bases short, with 11 bases between. The CDR3 length is 14 residues. The germline V gene has CDR1 SGHRS and CDR2 YFSETQ. As DNA, the CDR3 is TGCGCCAGCAGCTTGGAATGGACAGAGTATGGCTACACCTTC. This sequence encodes CASSLEWTEYGYTF.

The V and J genes are TRBV30 and TRBJ1-2; a possible D gene is TRBD1 (5 bases). Germline CDR1 reads GTSNPN; CDR2 reads SVGIG (reference sequence). V was clipped by 0 bases and J by 8 bases, with 10 bases between them. CDR3 length: 12 residues. The CDR3 nucleotides are TGTGCCTGGAGTGTTTCAGGGAAGGGCTACACCTTC. It specifies CAWSVSGKGYTF.

The rearrangement uses TRBV30 and TRBJ1-2; D uncertain. Trimming left V 1 base short and J 5 bases short, with 11 bases between. Germline values: CDR1 GTSNPN, CDR2 SVGIG (reference sequence). This CDR3 spans 13 amino acids. Written as DNA, the CDR3 is TGTGCCTGGAGTGGGAGAGGGTGGTATGGCTACACCTTC. As protein: CAWSGRGWYGYTF.

This chain connects TRBV5-1 to TRBJ2-1; D ambiguous. This CDR3 region has 14 residues. The V and J ends lost 0 bases and 5 bases respectively, with 9 bases between them. CDR1 is SGHRS and CDR2 is YFSETQ in the germline V gene. CDR3 amino acids: CASSLALSNNEQFF. The DNA for the CDR3 is TGCGCCAGCAGCTTGGCCCTGAGTAACAATGAGCAGTTCTTC. Supplemented by reference TRBV5-1 and TRBJ2-1, the full variable domain reads KAGVTQTPRYLIKTRGQQVTLSCSPISGHRSVSWYQQTPGQGLQFLFEYFSETQRNKGNFPGRFSGRQFSNSRSEMNVSTLELGDSALYLCASSLALSNNEQFFGPGTRLTVL.

The chain has TRBV15 and TRBJ1-2; 7 bases agree with TRBD1. The CDR3 is 14 residues long. V lost 0 bases and J lost 8; bases outside the gene matches: 6. CDR1 is LNHNV, CDR2 YYDKDF, per germline (reference sequence). In DNA form, the CDR3 reads TGTGCCACCAGCAGAGATGAGGGGGCGCGGGGCTACACCTTC. Translating it yields CATSRDEGARGYTF.

The rearrangement links TRBV4-1 to TRBJ1-6; tentatively, D is TRBD1 (5 bases). Germline V CDR1 and CDR2: MGHRA, YSYEKL. The V gene lost 0 bases and the J gene lost 7 bases, with 16 bases spanning the gap. This CDR3 has 17 residues. DNA of the CDR3: TGCGCCAGCAGCCAAGAAAGAGTAGGGGCAGCCAATTCACCCCTCCACTTT. Translation gives CASSQERVGAANSPLHF.

The table lists this clone with a few counts. The chain combines TRBV6-1 with TRBJ2-1; tentative D call: TRBD2 (5 bases). This CDR3 has 15 amino acids. Germline loops: CDR1 MNHNS, CDR2 SASEGT. Trimming removed 0 bases at V and 9 bases at J, with 15 bases between. The CDR3 is CASSEAVGEVGEQFF. The CDR3 nucleotides are TGTGCCAGCAGTGAAGCTGTGGGAGAGGTAGGTGAGCAGTTCTTC.

The chain recombines TRBV3-1 (or the pseudogene TRBV3-2) with TRBJ2-1, with D perhaps TRBD2 (6 bases). This CDR3 spans 13 amino acids. V was cut by 4 bases and J by 4 bases, with 8 bases left in between. Germline lookup yields CDR1 LGHDT and CDR2 YNNKEL (reference sequence). Here the CDR3 DNA reads TGTGCCAGCAGCCTCCGGGGGTACAATGAGCAGTTCTTC. Its protein product is CASSLRGYNEQFF.

This sequence joins TRBV3-1 (or the pseudogene TRBV3-2) and TRBJ2-3; 16 positions match TRBD2. The CDR3 runs to 19 residues. The germline gives CDR1 LGHDT, CDR2 YNNKEL (reference sequence). The trim removed 4 bases at V and 5 bases at J, leaving 12 bases unmatched. The chain's CDR3 is CASSPGLAGGPKIGDTQYF. CDR3 nucleotides: TGTGCCAGCAGCCCGGGACTAGCGGGGGGGCCTAAAATTGGAGATACGCAGTATTTT.

CDR3 protein: CASIYGTIGYTF. For the CDR3, the DNA is TGTGCCAGCATTTATGGGACAATCGGCTACACCTTC. The chain combines TRBV5-8 with TRBJ1-2, with D tentatively TRBD1 (6 bases). CDR3 length: 12 residues. V lost 6 bases and J lost 8, with 14 bases in between. The V gene's germline CDR1 is SGHTS and CDR2 YDEGEE.

The chain carries TRBV10-1 and TRBJ2-2; TRBD2 is a possible D gene (6 bases). Germline CDR1 is WNHNN and CDR2 is SYGVQD (reference sequence). V shed 7 bases and J shed 5 bases, with 14 bases lying between them. The CDR3 spans 14 residues. CDR3: CASMEGSGTGELFF. CDR3 DNA sequence: TGCGCCAGCATGGAGGGGAGTGGAACCGGGGAGCTGTTTTTT.

Turning to this clone: Additional DNA sequences in this sample encode the identical CDR3. This chain links TRBV9 with TRBJ1-1; a possible D gene is TRBD1 (6 bases). This CDR3 spans 13 amino acids. CDR1 is SGDLS and CDR2 is YYNGEE in the germline V gene. Trimming removed 2 bases from V and 2 bases from J, with 7 bases in between. The CDR3 coding sequence is TGTGCCAGCAGCGTGACAGGTAACACTGAAGCTTTCTTT. Translation gives CASSVTGNTEAFF.